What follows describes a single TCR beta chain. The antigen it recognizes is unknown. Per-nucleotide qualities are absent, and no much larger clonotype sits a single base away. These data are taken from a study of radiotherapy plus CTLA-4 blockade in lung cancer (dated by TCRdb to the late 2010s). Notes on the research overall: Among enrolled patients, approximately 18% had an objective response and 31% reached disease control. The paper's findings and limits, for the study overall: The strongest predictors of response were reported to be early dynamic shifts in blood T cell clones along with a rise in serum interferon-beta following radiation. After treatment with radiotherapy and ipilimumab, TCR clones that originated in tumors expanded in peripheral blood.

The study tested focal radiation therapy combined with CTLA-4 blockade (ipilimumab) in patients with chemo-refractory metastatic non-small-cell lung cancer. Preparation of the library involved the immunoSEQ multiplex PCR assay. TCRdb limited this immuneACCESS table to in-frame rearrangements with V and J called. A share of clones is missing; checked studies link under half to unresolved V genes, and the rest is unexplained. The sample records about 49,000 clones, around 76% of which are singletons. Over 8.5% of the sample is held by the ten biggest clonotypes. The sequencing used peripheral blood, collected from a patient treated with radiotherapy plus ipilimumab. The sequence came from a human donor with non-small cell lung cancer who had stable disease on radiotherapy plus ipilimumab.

The CDR3 here reads CASQAGRLVGPPDTQYF. The nucleotide sequence reads as follows: TGTGCCAGTCAGGCGGGTCGACTAGTTGGGCCTCCGGATACGCAGTATTTT. The chain was built from TRBV19 and TRBJ2-3, with TRBD2 as a weak D call on 6 bases. The V and J ends are trimmed by 8 bases and 6 bases, leaving 27 bases between them. Sequences LNHDA (CDR1) and SQIVND (CDR2) are obtained from the germline V gene (reference sequence). There are 17 amino acids in the CDR3, from cysteine to phenylalanine inclusive. Of the read, only the CDR3 DNA is kept; its 51 bases are in frame from base 1.